This note documents a single T cell receptor (beta chain) sequence. The antigen remains unidentified. The data stem from a study of OX40 agonist ivuxolimab in advanced cancers. At the level of the study: Ivuxolimab, an agonistic anti-OX40 (CD134) antibody, was given to patients. Of mixed ages from roughly 23 to 85 and averaging roughly 66 years, the group was almost 85% male. Having had anti-PD-1, anti-PD-L1 or anti-CTLA-4 therapy before was allowed, and roughly 40% had some. General study points: Clonal expansion was among the lowest in partial responders at 0.1-3.0 mg/kg, especially CD8+.

This CDR3 comprises 17 residues. V trimming: 0 bases; J trimming: 2 bases; junction bases outside the gene matches: 5. Germline CDR1 is SGDLS and CDR2 is YYNGEE. Measured with immunoSEQ multiplex PCR; TCRdb has only the in-frame clones, and not every one. Of around 70,000 clones listed, 65% to 90% are singletons. The TCR sequence derives from an adult with an advanced solid tumor such as melanoma, head and neck, liver or kidney cancer. This specimen consisted of CD4+ or CD8+ T cells sorted from blood, obtained in a trial of the OX40 agonist ivuxolimab. V and J are TRBV9 and TRBJ2-3; 11 bases align to TRBD2. DNA of the CDR3: TGTGCCAGCAGCGTAGATCCACTAGCGGGGGCCACAGATACGCAGTATTTT. This sequence encodes CASSVDPLAGATDTQYF.